These 29 T cell receptor beta chains share one sample of origin, sequenced in a study of read filtering for tumor transcriptome and immune sequencing. This library used roughly 0.4 ug RNA and molecular barcoded adaptors spanning alpha/delta and beta/gamma chains. TCRdb called the reads again in MiXCR, with one record for every CDR3 protein. This table has about 61,000 distinct CDR3 sequences, roughly 19% appearing once. Specimen: a population of CD138-negative cells sorted from bone marrow. The receptor source for this set is a donor over 35 with multiple myeloma.

This clonotype was seen a single time. This may arise from a read error, as a much more abundant clone is one base away. V gene TRBV3-1 combines with J gene TRBJ2-7, with 9 bases that match TRBD1. The CDR3 contains 14 residues. The V gene's germline CDR1 is LGHDT and CDR2 YNNKEL (reference sequence). V was clipped by 9 bases and J by 9 bases; unmatched bases: 15. CDR3 nucleotide sequence: TGTGCCAGTCAGGTGGGACAGGGCGCGGCCGTGCAGTACTTC. Residues: CASQVGQGAAVQYF.

This clonotype was counted at least ten times. This chain connects TRBV3-1 to TRBJ2-7, with D possibly being TRBD1 (6 bases). The CDR3 extends over 14 amino acids. Per the germline V gene, CDR1 is LGHDT and CDR2 is YNNKEL (reference sequence). Trimming cost V 4 bases and J 6 bases, with 16 bases left between them. The chain's CDR3 is CASSPQGQLREQYF. As DNA, the CDR3 is TGTGCCAGCAGCCCACAGGGTCAGCTTCGCGAGCAGTACTTC.

This clonotype showed up many times. The chain carries TRBV29-1 and TRBJ2-2; possible D gene TRBD1, 6 bases. The CDR3 sequence is 14 residues long. The V gene lost 6 bases and the J gene lost 5 bases, with 16 bases spanning the gap. Germline loops: CDR1 SQVTM, CDR2 ANQGSEA. The chain's CDR3 is CSVGAVGSTGELFF. The CDR3 DNA reads TGCAGCGTGGGGGCAGTCGGGTCTACCGGGGAGCTGTTTTTT.

This clonotype was counted between two and nine times. One base separates it from a far larger clone, so it is likely a read error. This chain links TRBV6-6 with TRBJ2-5, with D perhaps assigned TRBD1 or TRBD2 (5 bases each). This CDR3 contains 15 residues. CDR1 MNHNY and CDR2 SVGAGI come from the germline V gene (reference sequence). The CDR3 sequence: CASSFRDGTQGTQYF. CDR3 in DNA: TGTGCCAGCAGTTTCCGGGACGGAACACAAGGGACCCAGTACTTC.

This clonotype showed up many times. The chain carries TRBV20-1 and TRBJ2-7; D ambiguous. Trimming stripped 0 bases from V and 2 bases from J, with 8 bases between. This CDR3 is built from 13 residues. CDR1 DFQATT and CDR2 SNEGSKA come from the germline V gene (reference sequence). The CDR3 is CSARDQRTYEQYF. CDR3 nucleotide sequence: TGCAGTGCTAGAGATCAGAGGACCTACGAGCAGTACTTC.

This clonotype was seen ten or more times. This rearrangement joins TRBV29-1 to TRBJ2-5; possibly TRBD1 for D (6 bases). Germline CDR1 SQVTM, CDR2 ANQGSEA. This CDR3 region has 14 residues. V lost 7 bases and J lost 0, with 15 bases in between. CDR3: CSASRGTYQETQYF. The CDR3, as DNA: TGCAGCGCGAGCAGGGGAACGTACCAAGAGACCCAGTACTTC.

This clonotype has at least ten counts. V gene TRBV20-1 combines with J gene TRBJ2-7; 8 bases align to TRBD1. The CDR3 is 12 residues long. V trimming: 3 bases; J trimming: 3 bases; junction bases outside the gene matches: 1. Germline V CDR1 and CDR2: DFQATT, SNEGSKA (reference sequence). The CDR3 is CSASDRGYEQYF. The CDR3, as DNA: TGCAGTGCTAGCGACAGGGGCTACGAGCAGTACTTC.

This clonotype was detected a few times. CDR3 in amino acids: CASSYGMTGEAFF. Here the CDR3 DNA reads TGTGCCAGCAGTTACGGGATGACAGGTGAAGCTTTCTTT. The chain is built from TRBV6-5 and TRBJ1-1; D is perhaps TRBD1 (6 bases). Trimming cost V 2 bases and J 7 bases, with 11 bases left between them. This CDR3 has 13 residues. The germline V gene has CDR1 MNHEY and CDR2 SVGAGI.

The gene calls are TRBV20-1 and TRBJ2-7; possibly TRBD1 or TRBD2 for D (6 bases each). The germline gives CDR1 DFQATT, CDR2 SNEGSKA (reference sequence). CDR3 length: 15 residues. Deletions cut 0 bases from V and 2 bases from J, with 14 bases between. Here the CDR3 reads CSAREAGGPTYEQYF. CDR3 sequence (DNA): TGCAGTGCTAGAGAGGCCGGGGGCCCTACCTACGAGCAGTACTTC.

This clonotype was counted many times. The chain has TRBV20-1 and TRBJ2-2; D is perhaps TRBD1 or TRBD2 (5 bases each). The V end lost 2 bases, the J end lost 3 bases, and 13 bases lay between the germline ends. Germline assignment: CDR1 DFQATT and CDR2 SNEGSKA (reference sequence). CDR3 length: 15 residues. The CDR3 sequence is CSARKGEWDTGELFF. The CDR3, as DNA: TGCAGTGCTAGAAAAGGGGAGTGGGACACCGGGGAGCTGTTTTTT.

The gene calls are TRBV24-1 and TRBJ2-1; possibly TRBD1 for D (5 bases). In germline, CDR1 is KGHDR, CDR2 SFDVKD. The CDR3 totals 15 residues. Trimming cost V 4 bases and J 5 bases, with 14 bases left between them. The CDR3, as DNA: TGTGCCACCAGTGACCCGTCGTTAGGGGACAATGAGCAGTTCTTC. Translation gives CATSDPSLGDNEQFF.

As concerns this clonotype: This may be a read error, as it is one base from a much larger clone. This rearrangement joins TRBV29-1 to TRBJ1-5, with 9 bases identical to TRBD1. Germline V gene lookup returns CDR1 SQVTM and CDR2 ANQGSEA. The CDR3 contains 13 residues. CDR3: CSVDLTTGGPQRF. DNA for the CDR3: TGCAGCGTTGACCTAACAACAGGGGGCCCCCAGCGTTTT.

The chain links TRBV29-1 to TRBJ2-3; D remains unclear. This CDR3 comprises 10 residues. Germline V lookup: CDR1 SQVTM, CDR2 ANQGSEA. The CDR3 DNA sequence: TGCTGCCAAGGCCCAGATACGCAGTATTTT. This codes for CCQGPDTQYF.

On this clonotype: A single base is all that separates this from a far larger clone, so a read error is likely. V and J are TRBV6-6 and TRBJ1-6; 8 nucleotides match TRBD1. Germline V gene data show CDR1 as MNHNY and CDR2 as SVGAGI (reference sequence). V shed 2 bases and J 10 bases; nucleotides not matched to a gene: 10. The CDR3 length is 16 residues. The CDR3 bases are TGTGCCAGCAGTTACCCGATGACCCAGGGGGCCTCACCCCTCCACTTT. Protein product: CASSYPMTQGASPLHF.

This clonotype was seen more than once but under ten times. J is TRBJ2-1 and V is TRBV11-3; TRBD2 matches 12 bases. This CDR3 region has 17 residues. The ends lost 4 bases at V and 8 bases at J; junction bases unmatched: 12. Germline loops: CDR1 SGHNT, CDR2 YENEEA. The CDR3 reads CASSSPSTSGGRHEQFF. In DNA, the CDR3 is TGTGCCAGCAGCTCGCCGTCGACTAGCGGGGGTAGACATGAGCAGTTCTTC.

There are many counts of this clonotype. Here the CDR3 reads CASSESPGQGQETQYF. The CDR3 DNA sequence: TGCGCCAGCAGTGAGTCCCCGGGACAGGGCCAAGAGACCCAGTACTTC. This rearrangement joins TRBV10-1 to TRBJ2-5, with TRBD1 matching 9 bases. J gave up 1 base and V 0 bases, and 3 bases lay outside the gene matches. Germline CDR1 and CDR2: WNHNN and SYGVQD (reference sequence). CDR3 length equals 16 residues.

Written as DNA, the CDR3 is TGTGCCAGCAGTTCCGCCGGACAGGGTCTCCAGCATTTT. Protein sequence: CASSSAGQGLQHF. The genes are TRBV6-5 and TRBJ1-5; 8 nucleotides line up with TRBD1. The CDR3 loop spans 13 amino acids. V trimming: 4 bases; J trimming: 12 bases; junction bases outside the gene matches: 8. Per germline, CDR1 MNHEY and CDR2 SVGAGI.

This clonotype has at least ten counts. The chain joins TRBV5-1 to TRBJ2-3; the match to TRBD2 covers 11 bases. Germline lookup yields CDR1 SGHRS and CDR2 YFSETQ. V trimming: 4 bases; J trimming: 8 bases; junction bases outside the gene matches: 12. This CDR3 is built from 16 residues. CDR3 in amino acids: CASSETSGGLGGTQYF. The CDR3 bases are TGCGCCAGCAGCGAAACTAGCGGGGGTCTTGGAGGTACGCAGTATTTT.

This clonotype came up many times. The rearrangement joins TRBV29-1 to TRBJ2-5, with D perhaps TRBD1 (5 bases). This CDR3 region has 11 residues. Germline assignment: CDR1 SQVTM and CDR2 ANQGSEA. The V and J ends lost 7 bases and 2 bases respectively, with 8 bases between them. CDR3 amino acids: CSARQQETQYF. CDR3 nucleotides: TGCAGCGCAAGACAGCAAGAGACCCAGTACTTC. The whole variable domain, remainder taken from reference TRBV29-1 and TRBJ2-5, is SAVISQKPSRDICQRGTSLTIQCQVDSQVTMMFWYRQQPGQSLTLIATANQGSEATYESGFVIDKFPISRPNLTFSTLTVSNMSPEDSSIYLCSARQQETQYFGPGTRLLVL.

The sample holds many counts of this clonotype. This chain connects TRBV6-1 to TRBJ2-5, with 8 bases lining up with TRBD2. The CDR3 is made up of 15 amino acids. Unmatched junction bases numbered 11, after V lost 10 bases and J lost 1 base. CDR1 and CDR2 (germline): MNHNS, SASEGT. CDR3 sequence: CATSWRGDLQETQYF. CDR3 coding DNA: TGTGCCACCTCTTGGCGGGGGGACCTCCAAGAGACCCAGTACTTC.

This clonotype came up many times. One end of the junction is discordant with germline, which a read error may explain. The chain employs TRBV3-1 and TRBJ2-7; TRBD2 aligns across 13 bases. The CDR3 loop spans 16 amino acids. CDR1 LGHDT and CDR2 YNNKEL come from the germline V gene (reference sequence). The CDR3 DNA reads as TGTGCCAGCAGCCCCGGGACTAGCGGGGCCTCCTACGAGCAGCACTTC. Translating gives CASSPGTSGASYEQHF.

Ten or more counts support this clonotype. The rearrangement links TRBV7-9 to TRBJ1-4; D is ambiguous. V was cut by 6 bases and J by 0 bases, with 14 bases left in between. Per the germline V gene, CDR1 is SEHNR and CDR2 is FQNEAQ (reference sequence). This CDR3 has 16 residues. In DNA form, the CDR3 reads TGTGCCAGCAGTCGGTTTAACGGAGCAACTAATGAAAAACTGTTTTTT. This gives the protein CASSRFNGATNEKLFF.

This clonotype was recorded many times. This rearrangement joins TRBV10-3 to TRBJ2-3; D not certain. CDR1 and CDR2 (germline): ENHRY, SYGVKD. V was clipped by 1 base and J by 2 bases, with 7 bases between them. The CDR3 spans 14 residues. In nucleotides, the CDR3 is TGTGCCATCAGTGAGTTACCGACCACAGATACGCAGTATTTT. As protein: CAISELPTTDTQYF.

This clonotype was observed many times. The V call is TRBV5-5, the J call TRBJ2-7; tentative D call: TRBD1 (5 bases). The length of the CDR3 is 15 residues. V lost 0 bases, J lost 6 bases, and 16 bases lay in between. Germline V gives CDR1 SGHKS, CDR2 YYEKEE (reference sequence). CDR3 coding DNA: TGTGCCAGCAGCTTGGATCCCGGCAGGGTCGGCGAGCAGTACTTC. Its translation: CASSLDPGRVGEQYF.

This clonotype was recorded at least ten times. The chain couples TRBV14 to TRBJ1-1; no definite D call. CDR3 length equals 11 residues. The germline gives CDR1 SGHDN, CDR2 FVKESK. V lost 0 bases, J lost 7 bases, and 3 bases lay in between. The DNA for the CDR3 is TGTGCCAGCAGCCAAGAGGGTGAAGCTTTCTTT. The encoded protein is CASSQEGEAFF.

This clonotype has a count of ten or more. The chain uses TRBV20-1 and TRBJ2-1; a weak D match, TRBD2 (5 bases). V gave up 7 bases and J gave up 4 bases, with 8 bases separating them. The CDR3 runs to 11 residues. Looked up from germline, CDR1 is DFQATT and CDR2 is SNEGSKA (reference sequence). This CDR3 reads CSELVYNEQFF. The CDR3 bases are TGCAGTGAACTAGTATACAATGAGCAGTTCTTC.

J is TRBJ2-7 and V is TRBV7-6; D is perhaps TRBD1 or TRBD2 (5 bases each). The CDR3 is made up of 14 amino acids. Germline lookup yields CDR1 SGHVS and CDR2 FNYEAQ. V gave up 2 bases and J gave up 2 bases, with 10 bases separating them. Here the CDR3 reads CASSLRGHPYEQYF. The CDR3 coding sequence is TGTGCCAGCAGCTTACGGGGCCACCCCTACGAGCAGTACTTC.

This clonotype appeared many times. V is TRBV5-4 and J is TRBJ2-7; 7 nucleotides align to TRBD2. From germline, CDR1 is SGHNT and CDR2 YYREEE (reference sequence). J lost 3 bases, V lost 0 bases, and 3 bases had no gene match. The CDR3 is made up of 14 amino acids. This CDR3 is CASSLERTSYEQYF. DNA for the CDR3: TGTGCCAGCAGCTTGGAACGGACTAGCTACGAGCAGTACTTC.

Regarding this clonotype: A single base separates this from a much larger clone, so it may be a read error. The J gene is TRBJ2-5, the V gene TRBV6-6, with 10 nucleotides matching TRBD2. The CDR3 runs 16 residues. Germline-derived CDR1 and CDR2 are MNHNY and SVGAGI (reference sequence). J gave up 2 bases and V 5 bases, and 8 bases lay outside the gene matches. The CDR3: CASSLGSGGQQETQYF. The CDR3 DNA follows: TGTGCCAGCAGTCTCGGTAGCGGGGGGCAACAAGAGACCCAGTACTTC.